This TCR beta chain appears in the sequencing data of a study of T cell responses to AZD1222 COVID-19 vaccine. Study observations and caveats: The CD4 TCRs associated with vaccination extended across spike and predominated at 160-218 and 743-854. An increase in Spike-specific TCR breadth and depth was observed after two AZD1222 doses. Donors were largely white British and mainly female; clonal diversity was possibly underestimated.

CDR1 and CDR2 (germline): MNHNY, SVGAGI (reference sequence). The CDR3 totals 13 residues. V lost 4 bases to trimming and J lost 6 bases, with 11 bases between them. Produced via immunoSEQ multiplex PCR; TCRdb's table is partial and in-frame only. The sample holds roughly 98,000 clones, 88% seen once. For this clone: The antigen remains unidentified.

Pooling of second doses given at about 4 or about 12 weeks was done. V is TRBV6-6 and J is TRBJ2-3, with D perhaps TRBD2 (5 bases). The sample was peripheral blood, taken 28 days after the second AZD1222 dose. The receptor was isolated from an adult who received the AZD1222 COVID-19 vaccine. The CDR3 coding sequence is TGTGCCAGCAGTTCGGACTGGAGGGATACGCAGTATTTT. It translates to CASSSDWRDTQYF.